A selection of T cell receptor beta chains follows, all from one sample in a study of cytomegalovirus exposure and HLA in healthy donors. The method was immunoSEQ multiplex PCR; TCRdb's version includes in-frame clones alone and lacks a portion of them. The sample carries 95,000 to 150,000 clones, approximately 80% recorded once. The sequenced sample was PBMCs. The receptors shown here come from a man aged 25-45 years in good health and CMV-seropositive. Each CDR3 is given with its conserved first and last residue. A D gene is named only where the DNA matches it firmly. Clone sizes are given selectively: once, few, many, or a class where the clone is expanded.

abundance: .; j_gene: TRBJ2-7; d_gene: .; v_gene: TRBV5-1; CDR3aa: CASSSSRDRDDEQYF; CDR3nt: TGCGCCAGCAGCTCGTCGCGGGACCGAGATGACGAGCAGTACTTC
abundance: few; j_gene: TRBJ2-4; d_gene: TRBD1; v_gene: TRBV5-4; CDR3aa: CASSSRTGAKNIQYF; CDR3nt: TGTGCCAGCAGCAGCAGGACAGGGGCCAAAAACATTCAGTACTTC
abundance: few; j_gene: TRBJ2-1; d_gene: .; v_gene: TRBV27; CDR3aa: CAIQGAGNNEQFF; CDR3nt: TGTGCCATCCAGGGAGCGGGTAACAATGAGCAGTTCTTC
abundance: .; j_gene: TRBJ2-1; d_gene: .; v_gene: TRBV2; CDR3aa: CASSERPSYNEQFF; CDR3nt: TGTGCCAGCAGTGAACGTCCCTCCTACAATGAGCAGTTCTTC
abundance: .; j_gene: TRBJ1-1; d_gene: .; v_gene: TRBV7-2; CDR3aa: CASGSSRGHTEAFF; CDR3nt: TGTGCCAGCGGTTCTAGCAGGGGCCACACTGAAGCTTTCTTT
abundance: .; j_gene: TRBJ1-1; d_gene: TRBD1; v_gene: TRBV5-6; CDR3aa: CASSLGTGYEAFF; CDR3nt: TGTGCCAGCAGCTTGGGGACAGGGTATGAAGCTTTCTTT
abundance: .; j_gene: TRBJ2-5; d_gene: .; v_gene: TRBV15; CDR3aa: CATSRVVAQKETQYF; CDR3nt: TGTGCCACTAGCAGAGTTGTGGCCCAAAAAGAGACCCAGTACTTC
abundance: .; j_gene: TRBJ1-4; d_gene: TRBD1; v_gene: TRBV6-5; CDR3aa: CASSSRQGMAEKLFF; CDR3nt: TGTGCCAGCAGTTCCCGACAGGGTATGGCGGAAAAACTGTTTTTT
abundance: .; j_gene: TRBJ1-4; d_gene: TRBD1; v_gene: TRBV4-1; CDR3aa: CASSHQGANEKLFF; CDR3nt: TGCGCCAGCAGCCATCAGGGGGCTAATGAAAAACTGTTTTTT
abundance: .; j_gene: TRBJ2-7; d_gene: .; v_gene: TRBV18; CDR3aa: CASSPRGPTGGEQYF; CDR3nt: TGTGCCAGCTCCCCCAGAGGGCCGACCGGTGGGGAGCAGTACTTC
abundance: .; j_gene: TRBJ2-7; d_gene: .; v_gene: TRBV27; CDR3aa: CASSLTGFAYEQYF; CDR3nt: TGTGCCAGCAGTTTGACAGGTTTTGCCTACGAGCAGTACTTC
abundance: .; j_gene: TRBJ1-2; d_gene: TRBD1; v_gene: TRBV6-5; CDR3aa: CASSPGTGVGYTF; CDR3nt: TGTGCCAGCAGCCCCGGGACAGGGGTTGGCTACACCTTC
abundance: .; j_gene: TRBJ1-1; d_gene: TRBD1; v_gene: TRBV28; CDR3aa: CASSGGGLNTEAFF; CDR3nt: TGTGCCAGCTCCGGAGGGGGCTTGAACACTGAAGCTTTCTTT
abundance: .; j_gene: TRBJ2-1; d_gene: .; v_gene: TRBV27; CDR3aa: CASSLRRERSYNEQFF; CDR3nt: TGTGCCAGCAGTTTAAGACGGGAGAGGTCCTACAATGAGCAGTTCTTC
abundance: .; j_gene: TRBJ2-5; d_gene: TRBD2; v_gene: TRBV7-3; CDR3aa: CASSLAGGPETQYF; CDR3nt: TGTGCCAGCAGCTTAGCGGGAGGTCCAGAGACCCAGTACTTC
abundance: .; j_gene: TRBJ2-5; d_gene: TRBD2; v_gene: TRBV10-2; CDR3aa: CATQGTRAGQETQYF; CDR3nt: TGCGCCACCCAAGGAACCCGAGCGGGACAAGAGACCCAGTACTTC
abundance: .; j_gene: TRBJ2-5; d_gene: TRBD1; v_gene: TRBV9; CDR3aa: CASSVGFGGQVGETQYF; CDR3nt: TGTGCCAGCAGCGTAGGGTTCGGGGGACAGGTGGGGGAGACCCAGTACTTC
abundance: .; j_gene: TRBJ1-1; d_gene: .; v_gene: TRBV6-5; CDR3aa: CASVKEGNTEAFF; CDR3nt: TGTGCCAGCGTAAAGGAGGGAAACACTGAAGCTTTCTTT
abundance: .; j_gene: TRBJ1-1; d_gene: .; v_gene: TRBV7-6; CDR3aa: CASSHTPTSGTAEAFF; CDR3nt: TGTGCCAGCAGCCATACTCCCACAAGCGGTACGGCTGAAGCTTTCTTT
abundance: .; j_gene: TRBJ2-5; d_gene: TRBD2; v_gene: TRBV6-5; CDR3aa: CASRWTSGSETQYF; CDR3nt: TGTGCCAGCAGATGGACTAGCGGGAGTGAGACCCAGTACTTC
abundance: .; j_gene: TRBJ1-1; d_gene: .; v_gene: TRBV4-1; CDR3aa: CASSPRSGNTEAFF; CDR3nt: TGCGCCAGCAGCCCTCGCTCAGGGAACACTGAAGCTTTCTTT
abundance: .; j_gene: TRBJ2-4; d_gene: TRBD1; v_gene: TRBV5-4; CDR3aa: CASSSGQGGNIQYF; CDR3nt: TGTGCCAGCAGCTCGGGACAGGGAGGAAACATTCAGTACTTC
abundance: .; j_gene: TRBJ2-3; d_gene: TRBD2; v_gene: TRBV7-2; CDR3aa: CASSLRTSGTTDTQYF; CDR3nt: TGTGCCAGCAGCCTACGGACTAGCGGAACCACAGATACGCAGTATTTT
abundance: .; j_gene: TRBJ1-5; d_gene: .; v_gene: TRBV19; CDR3aa: CASPRSDQPQHF; CDR3nt: TGTGCCAGTCCCCGCAGCGATCAGCCCCAGCATTTT
abundance: .; j_gene: TRBJ2-2; d_gene: .; v_gene: TRBV10-3; CDR3aa: CAISNRRGRSNTGELFF; CDR3nt: TGTGCCATCAGTAACCGCAGGGGACGATCGAACACCGGGGAGCTGTTTTTT
abundance: .; j_gene: TRBJ1-3; d_gene: .; v_gene: TRBV5-8; CDR3aa: CASGLVAAGNTIYF; CDR3nt: TGTGCCAGCGGCTTGGTAGCTGCTGGAAACACCATATATTTT
abundance: .; j_gene: TRBJ2-7; d_gene: .; v_gene: TRBV29-1; CDR3aa: CSGGDGVALEQYF; CDR3nt: TGCAGCGGGGGGGACGGTGTGGCTCTCGAGCAGTACTTC
abundance: .; j_gene: TRBJ2-2; d_gene: TRBD2; v_gene: TRBV6-6; CDR3aa: CASSYVTSGMPGELFF; CDR3nt: TGTGCCAGCAGTTACGTTACTAGCGGGATGCCCGGGGAGCTGTTTTTT
abundance: .; j_gene: TRBJ2-5; d_gene: TRBD2; v_gene: TRBV6-1; CDR3aa: CASSESGLAGGETQYF; CDR3nt: TGTGCCAGCAGTGAAAGTGGACTAGCGGGAGGAGAGACCCAGTACTTC
abundance: .; j_gene: TRBJ2-7; d_gene: TRBD2; v_gene: TRBV7-6; CDR3aa: CASSTSGGAYEQYF; CDR3nt: TGTGCCAGCAGCACTAGCGGGGGAGCCTACGAGCAGTACTTC
abundance: .; j_gene: TRBJ1-1; d_gene: .; v_gene: TRBV7-9; CDR3aa: CASRGGWGPPIPRDTEAFF; CDR3nt: TGTGCCAGCAGAGGGGGTTGGGGACCACCCATCCCAAGGGACACTGAAGCTTTCTTT
abundance: .; j_gene: TRBJ2-1; d_gene: TRBD2; v_gene: TRBV6-6; CDR3aa: CASSLGLVWFF; CDR3nt: TGTGCCAGCAGCCTAGGACTAGTCTGGTTCTTC
abundance: .; j_gene: TRBJ2-1; d_gene: TRBD2; v_gene: TRBV5-1; CDR3aa: CASSFPREGGNEQFF; CDR3nt: TGCGCCAGCAGCTTTCCGCGGGAGGGGGGGAATGAGCAGTTCTTC
abundance: .; j_gene: TRBJ1-5; d_gene: .; v_gene: TRBV19; CDR3aa: CASSIIRPGGNQPQHF; CDR3nt: TGTGCCAGTAGTATAATTCGGCCAGGGGGCAATCAGCCCCAGCATTTT
abundance: .; j_gene: TRBJ2-7; d_gene: TRBD1; v_gene: TRBV19; CDR3aa: CASSMGTGFYEQYF; CDR3nt: TGTGCCAGTAGTATGGGGACAGGGTTCTACGAGCAGTACTTC
abundance: .; j_gene: TRBJ2-1; d_gene: TRBD2; v_gene: TRBV29-1; CDR3aa: CSTKRGLTNEQFF; CDR3nt: TGCAGCACGAAGCGGGGACTAACCAATGAGCAGTTCTTC
abundance: few; j_gene: TRBJ1-1; d_gene: .; v_gene: TRBV4-3; CDR3aa: CASSQGGGVGAFF; CDR3nt: TGCGCCAGCAGCCAAGGGGGAGGAGTAGGAGCTTTCTTT
abundance: once; j_gene: TRBJ2-4; d_gene: .; v_gene: TRBV7-2; CDR3aa: CASSSPVGGGKNIQYF; CDR3nt: TGTGCCAGCAGCTCCCCGGTAGGAGGCGGAAAAAACATTCAGTACTTC
abundance: .; j_gene: TRBJ2-3; d_gene: .; v_gene: TRBV27; CDR3aa: CASSSRDWSTDTQYF; CDR3nt: TGTGCCAGCAGTTCCCGGGACTGGAGCACAGATACGCAGTATTTT
abundance: .; j_gene: TRBJ2-3; d_gene: .; v_gene: TRBV6-5; CDR3aa: CASSIQSTDTQYF; CDR3nt: TGTGCCAGCAGTATACAAAGCACAGATACGCAGTATTTT
abundance: few; j_gene: TRBJ2-6; d_gene: TRBD2; v_gene: TRBV9; CDR3aa: CASSVASRAGDISGANVLTF; CDR3nt: TGTGCCAGCAGCGTAGCCTCGAGAGCGGGGGATATCTCTGGGGCCAACGTCCTGACTTTC
abundance: .; j_gene: TRBJ2-2; d_gene: TRBD1; v_gene: TRBV2; CDR3aa: CASRDRTNTGELFF; CDR3nt: TGTGCCAGCAGGGACAGGACGAACACCGGGGAGCTGTTTTTT
abundance: .; j_gene: TRBJ1-2; d_gene: .; v_gene: TRBV4-3; CDR3aa: CASSQGRGVGGYTF; CDR3nt: TGCGCCAGCAGCCAAGGACGCGGAGTCGGTGGCTACACCTTC
abundance: .; j_gene: TRBJ1-1; d_gene: .; v_gene: TRBV2; CDR3aa: CASSPLGGDTEAFF; CDR3nt: TGTGCCAGCAGTCCCCTCGGAGGGGACACTGAAGCTTTCTTT
abundance: .; j_gene: TRBJ2-1; d_gene: TRBD2; v_gene: TRBV5-1; CDR3aa: CASSLGLAGSNEQFF; CDR3nt: TGCGCCAGCAGCTTAGGGCTAGCGGGAAGCAATGAGCAGTTCTTC